This T cell receptor (beta chain) emerged from a study of T cell responses to AZD1222 COVID-19 vaccine. TCRdb's copy holds only in-frame clones and misses some; the assay was immunoSEQ multiplex PCR. In the table there are roughly 120,000 clones, over 75% of which are singletons. The CDR3 contains 16 residues. The V end was cut by 5 bases, the J end by 5 bases, with 22 bases between. The germline gives CDR1 SEHNR, CDR2 FQNEAQ (reference sequence). Overall study findings and caveats: Spike-specific TCR depth and breadth grew after two AZD1222 doses. Donors skewed white British and female; clonal diversity was possibly underestimated. AZD1222 recipients seropositive at baseline numbered only five or six.

Of note for this clone: Its antigen remains unknown.

This sequence was found in an adult in good health. The chain couples TRBV7-9 to TRBJ2-7; maybe TRBD1 (6 bases). Here the sequenced sample was peripheral blood, taken on day 0 of AZD1222 vaccination. The CDR3 protein is CASSPPLGTRTNEQYF. The CDR3 coding sequence is TGTGCCAGCAGCCCCCCCCTGGGGACAAGAACCAACGAGCAGTACTTC. The whole variable domain, remainder taken from reference TRBV7-9 and TRBJ2-7, is DTGVSQNPRHKITKRGQNVTFRCDPISEHNRLYWYRQTLGQGPEFLTYFQNEAQLEKSRLLSDRFSAERPKGSFSTLEIQRTEQGDSAMYLCASSPPLGTRTNEQYFGPGTRLTVT.